The source of this TCR beta chain is a study of T cells in Graves' hyperthyroidism and ophthalmopathy (dated by TCRdb to about 2019). General notes on the study: Peripheral blood was sampled at the time of initial diagnosis, prior to any treatment. A discovery cohort of fewer than 110 patients, approximately 44 with Graves' ophthalmopathy and 55 to 60 with stable Graves' hyperthyroidism, was used to find distinguishing TCR V-J signatures. Prospective prediction of ophthalmopathy was tested in an independent validation cohort consisting of 18 to 20 hyperthyroidism patients and around 16 patients who later progressed to ophthalmopathy. The roughly 90 discovery patients were divided at random into training and test sets in a 7:3 ratio. Thyroid tissue and blood T-cell repertoires from several Graves' hyperthyroidism patients were also compared in the study. After sampling, hyperthyroidism patients received methimazole starting at 30 mg daily, and ophthalmopathy patients received high-dose intravenous methylprednisolone. The paper describes TCR Vbeta CDR3 sequencing of 135 peripheral blood samples, made up of some 42 ophthalmopathy patients, over 70 hyperthyroidism patients and 17 progressor patients. Summary of the overall study and its limitations: In validation, progression to ophthalmopathy was predicted by the model with 65% to 71% sensitivity and 72.22% specificity, a median of roughly six months before onset. Blood samples also contained most of the expanded thyroid clonotypes (frequency above 0.001), which suggests that blood repertoires may reflect thyroid immune responses. Sample size was not statistically predetermined, and investigators were not blinded to group allocation. A model built on a 13 V-J signature distinguished ophthalmopathy from stable hyperthyroidism, reaching 87.88% sensitivity and approximately 81% specificity in cross-validation and 80%/75% in testing.

A note on this clonotype: Its antigen is not yet known. No much larger clone is present one base from it, and per-base qualities are unavailable.

TCR beta CDR3 regions were amplified from RNA transcripts. For the first round of RT-PCR on the TCR CDR3, the HTBI primer set was used together with the Qiagen OneStep RT-PCR kit. Libraries were constructed in a second round of multiplex PCR, after which size selection and purification were performed. Sequencing of the libraries was done on an Illumina HiSeq2000 using paired-end 100 bp reads. On the authors' methods: SOAPnuke was used to process the raw data, with reads discarded if the reads contained adapters or uncalled bases, had a mean Phred below 15, or lacked an exact constant-primer or identifier match. High-quality paired reads were merged with COPE v1.2.5, and unique nucleotide sequences were defined as clonotypes. MiTCR v1.1 was used to align the clonotypes against IMGT TRBV, TRBD and TRBJ reference segments. Only V-J combinations with frequency above 0.0001, covering about 99% of repertoires, were analysed. The TCS score was defined as F50 (clonal expansion) divided by E x V (chaos), with BLOSUM62-based TCRdist calculated between CDR3 peptides within each V-J. Welch's t-statistics and random forest reduced around 510 V-J features to fewer than 15, which were used in a naive Bayes classifier (R e1071). TCRdb trimmed the raw reads at Q25, called clones with MiXCR and kept productive beta chains. Each entry merges the rows of one CDR3 protein and shows their most common DNA and genes. Here the V and J calls rest on TCRdb's processing, not on the authors' analysis. The sample table records about 560,000 distinct CDR3 sequences; 16% of these occur just once. The ten biggest clones cover 15% to 20% of the sample.

A patient counted as having stable Graves' hyperthyroidism if no progression to ophthalmopathy occurred over 18 months of follow-up. Hyperthyroidism patients were aged 18 to 65 years and newly diagnosed, with disease duration of less than 2 months. Patients with uncontrolled infections, other autoimmune diseases, pregnancy or lactation were excluded. Diagnoses were based on clinical symptoms, serum thyroxine and TRAb, thyroid ultrasound and orbital computed tomography. PBMCs were separated from roughly 10 ml of fresh peripheral blood using Ficoll-Paque density gradient centrifugation. Total RNA was extracted with Trizol reagent, and quality was checked on an Agilent 2100 Bioanalyzer. Trimming accounts for 5 bases at V and 3 bases at J, while the number of junction bases matched to no gene is 10. The CDR3 goes from the cysteine to the phenylalanine over 17 residues. Solely the CDR3 DNA is kept, with 51 bases framed from the first base. The germline V gene (reference sequence) yields LNHDA for CDR1 and SQIVND for CDR2.

Sequences were obtained from blood. The V and J genes are TRBV19 and TRBJ2-1, with 10 middle bases fitting TRBD2. This sequence was found in a young woman with Graves' hyperthyroidism. Read as DNA, the sequence is TGTGCCAGTAGTCTAGCGGGAGCCCAGGTCCACTACAATGAGCAGTTCTTC. The resulting protein is CASSLAGAQVHYNEQFF. Reference TRBV19 and TRBJ2-1 genes cover what lies past the CDR3, so the full variable domain is DGGITQSPKYLFRKEGQNVTLSCEQNLNHDAMYWYRQDPGQGLRLIYYSQIVNDFQKGDIAEGYSVSREKKESFPLTVTSAQKNPTAFYLCASSLAGAQVHYNEQFFGPGTRLTVL.